This T cell receptor beta chain was observed in a study of T cells in Graves' hyperthyroidism and ophthalmopathy. The study, taken as a whole, reports: Also found in blood were most expanded thyroid clonotypes above 0.001.

Trimming stripped 8 bases from V and 9 bases from J, with 22 bases between. This CDR3 is 14 amino acids long. Those patients with uncontrolled infection, other autoimmune disease, pregnancy or lactation were excluded. Amplified TCR beta CDR3 regions came from RNA transcripts. The HTBI primer set served for first-round RT-PCR of the TCR CDR3. MiXCR, run by TCRdb on the multiplex PCR reads, gives a single entry per CDR3 protein. Altogether 750,000 to 900,000 distinct CDR3 sequences are present, 38% being singletons, with the ten largest covering over 8%. This clonotype occurred a few times. What it binds is not known.

This rearrangement joins TRBV12-3 or TRBV12-4 to TRBJ2-5; D tentatively fits TRBD1 or TRBD2 (5 bases each). Sequencing was done on a sample of blood. The TCR sequence derives from a man aged 18 to 30 with Graves' hyperthyroidism. Here the CDR3 reads CASLHSGLRRAQYF. CDR3 DNA: TGTGCCAGCCTTCACTCAGGGCTTCGGCGGGCCCAGTACTTC.